This note documents a single T cell receptor (beta chain) sequence. This sample stems from a study of blood T cell repertoires in COVID-19. The overall study: Both acute and convalescent COVID-19 samples were obtained from the United States, Italy and Spain. From T cells, B-cell-depleted T cells, or PBMCs came the material, which was cDNA or gDNA.

Original methodology: Reference gene primers were amplified, and this amplification served to estimate nucleated cell counts. The assay was immunoSEQ multiplex PCR, and TCRdb's table has in-frame clones only and misses some. V, J and clone size were drawn from that table, and D and trimming were deduced from the DNA. The table has hundreds of thousands of clones, about 87% seen once. This TCR derives from a man aged 18 to 30 with COVID-19, enrolled during active disease. Input material: peripheral blood.

The CDR3 DNA reads TGTGCCCTGGGGCATCTGAACACTGAAGCTTTCTTT. Its protein product is CALGHLNTEAFF. The V gene is TRBV2, the J gene TRBJ1-1; perhaps TRBD1 as D (5 bases). This CDR3 region has 12 residues. V lost 11 bases to trimming and J lost 0 bases, with 10 bases between them. In germline, CDR1 is SNHLY, CDR2 FYNNEI.